The 3 T cell receptor beta chains reported below all come from one sample, sequenced in a study of T-cell reconstitution after alpha-beta-depleted transplantation in children. The TCRbeta library was prepared with unique molecular identifiers. TCRdb redid the calling of the PCR reads with MiXCR, one entry per CDR3 protein. The table includes more than 200,000 distinct CDR3 sequences, around a sixth detected once. The input for sequencing was PBMCs, mostly from graft donor cells, taken 360 days after TCRalphabeta/CD19-depleted stem cell transplant. Source of these receptors: a male patient aged 2 to 9 who had a stem cell transplant for acute lymphoblastic leukemia, so the T cells may come from the graft donor.

The V and J genes are TRBV18 and TRBJ2-5, with D unresolved. The V gene lost 2 bases and the J gene lost 1 base, with 8 bases spanning the gap. Germline V gene lookup returns CDR1 KGHSH and CDR2 LQKENI. This CDR3 spans 14 amino acids. For the CDR3, the DNA is TGTGCCAGCTCACCAATGGCAGGCCAAGAGACCCAGTACTTC. Its protein product is CASSPMAGQETQYF.

This clonotype was seen a few times. The chain employs TRBV2 and TRBJ2-2; D not certain. CDR3 size: 14 residues. V lost 6 bases and J 4 bases, leaving 12 bases between the germline ends. Looked up from germline, CDR1 is SNHLY and CDR2 is FYNNEI. CDR3 DNA: TGTGCCAGCAGAGTCACCGGGTCCACCGGGGAGCTGTTTTTT. The encoded protein is CASRVTGSTGELFF.

V gene TRBV10-3 combines with J gene TRBJ1-2, with unresolved D. From germline, CDR1 is ENHRY and CDR2 SYGVKD. With 4 bases removed from V and 2 bases from J, the gap between germline ends came to 8 bases. The CDR3 covers 13 residues. The CDR3 region is CAISVVRNYGYTF. The CDR3 DNA follows: TGTGCCATCAGTGTTGTCAGGAACTATGGCTACACCTTC.